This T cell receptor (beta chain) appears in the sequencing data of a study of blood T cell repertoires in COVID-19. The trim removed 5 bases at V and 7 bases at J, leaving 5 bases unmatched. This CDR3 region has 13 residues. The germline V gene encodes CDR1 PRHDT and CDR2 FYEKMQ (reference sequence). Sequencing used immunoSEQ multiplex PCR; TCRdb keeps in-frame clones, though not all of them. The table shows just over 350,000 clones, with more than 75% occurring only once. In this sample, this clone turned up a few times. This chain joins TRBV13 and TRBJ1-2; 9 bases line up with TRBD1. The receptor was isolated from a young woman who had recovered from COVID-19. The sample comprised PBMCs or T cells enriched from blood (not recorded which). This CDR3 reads CASSATGGGGYTF. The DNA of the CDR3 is TGTGCCAGCAGCGCGACAGGGGGAGGTGGCTACACCTTC.